The 30 T cell receptor beta chains listed next were all sequenced from one sample in a study of T cell repertoires in cytomegalovirus infection. In TCRdb, the reads were re-called with MiXCR into one record per CDR3 protein. The table has about 330,000 distinct CDR3 sequences, around a tenth seen once; the top ten hold around 4.5%. The sequenced material came from PBMCs. These receptor sequences come from a human donor in good health (CMV status not recorded). Some clones in this sample may be carry-over from other donors' samples.

This clonotype occurred many times. V gene TRBV7-2 combines with J gene TRBJ2-7, with D possibly TRBD2 on 5 matching bases. The length of the CDR3 is 15 residues. Germline V gene sequence: CDR1 SGHTA, CDR2 FQGNSA. V lost 1 base to trimming and J lost 7 bases, with 17 bases between them. The CDR3 reads CASSLGWRRSGEQYF. CDR3 DNA sequence: TGTGCCAGCAGCTTAGGGTGGAGGAGATCGGGAGAGCAGTACTTC.

This clonotype occurred a few times. J is TRBJ2-1 and V is TRBV6-2 or TRBV6-3; TRBD2 matches at 7 bases. Germline V gene sequence: CDR1 MNHEY, CDR2 SVGEGT. The CDR3 spans 17 residues. V lost 5 bases, J lost 0 bases, and 10 bases stayed unmatched. Written as DNA, the CDR3 is TGTGCCAGCAGTCTATTAAGTCGCGGGAGCTCCTACAATGAGCAGTTCTTC. It is translated as CASSLLSRGSSYNEQFF.

V is TRBV6-1 and J is TRBJ2-3; D is uncertain. The CDR3 is 14 amino acids. Germline V gives CDR1 MNHNS, CDR2 SASEGT. V was clipped by 8 bases and J by 3 bases, with 15 bases between them. CDR3 in amino acids: CASRGFLGTDTQYF. CDR3 nucleotide sequence: TGTGCCAGCCGCGGTTTCTTAGGGACAGATACGCAGTATTTT.

This chain connects TRBV20-1 to TRBJ2-7; unclear D gene. The length of the CDR3 is 13 residues. Trimming pared 4 bases from V and 2 bases from J, leaving 12 bases between. Germline loops: CDR1 DFQATT, CDR2 SNEGSKA (reference sequence). The CDR3 here is CSATDRLAYEQYF. The CDR3 DNA reads TGCAGTGCTACCGACCGACTGGCCTACGAGCAGTACTTC.

This clonotype was counted once. This may be a read error, as it is one base from a much larger clone. The gene calls are TRBV7-2 and TRBJ2-7, with no clear D. CDR1 is SGHTA, CDR2 FQGNSA, per germline. Between the trimmed V and J ends, which lost 10 bases and 3 bases, there was a span of 10 bases. The length of the CDR3 is 11 residues. The CDR3 region is CATEQNYEQYF. The CDR3 DNA reads TGTGCCACGGAACAAAACTACGAGCAGTACTTC.

CDR3 in amino acids: CASSQGGFGFDIQYF. CDR3 DNA: TGTGCCAGCAGCCAAGGGGGATTTGGGTTCGACATTCAGTACTTC. The chain uses TRBV14 and TRBJ2-4; D call uncertain. Germline CDR1 is SGHDN and CDR2 is FVKESK. The CDR3 consists of 15 residues. V shed 1 base and J shed 8 bases, with 15 bases lying between them.

In its sample, this clonotype was seen a few times. The chain is built from TRBV19 and TRBJ2-5, with 8 bases matching TRBD2. CDR3 length: 15 amino acids. With V trimmed by 7 bases and J by 4 bases, 11 bases remained unmatched. Germline CDR1 is LNHDA and CDR2 is SQIVND (reference sequence). The chain's CDR3 is CASTPGTRTSETQYF. In nucleotides, the CDR3 is TGTGCCAGTACCCCCGGGACTAGGACGTCAGAGACCCAGTACTTC.

This clonotype was detected ten times or more. The gene calls are TRBV12-3 or TRBV12-4 and TRBJ1-1, with D tentatively TRBD1 (6 bases). Trimming stripped 9 bases from V and 3 bases from J, with 26 bases between. This CDR3 has 17 residues. In DNA, the CDR3 is TGTGCCAGTCTCGGGAGGGGGAGATCTTGGGTGGACACTGAAGCTTTCTTT. Encoded protein: CASLGRGRSWVDTEAFF.

This clonotype was detected ten times or more. This rearrangement joins TRBV7-2 to TRBJ1-1; no definite D call. The CDR3 is 17 residues long. V lost 4 bases and J lost 1, with 19 bases in between. Germline CDR1 and CDR2: SGHTA and FQGNSA. The CDR3 nucleotides read TGTGCCAGCAGCTCTGTTGGGGAAGGACCTGCGAACACTGAAGCTTTCTTT. It encodes CASSSVGEGPANTEAFF.

The chain is built from TRBV7-9 and TRBJ1-2, with D possibly being TRBD1 (6 bases). Germline V gives CDR1 SEHNR, CDR2 FQNEAQ (reference sequence). There are 15 residues in the CDR3. The V gene lost 4 bases and the J gene lost 2 bases, with 14 bases spanning the gap. This chain's CDR3 is CASSSGNRENYGYTF. The CDR3 DNA is TGTGCCAGCAGCTCGGGTAACAGGGAGAACTATGGCTACACCTTC.

The chain joins TRBV20-1 to TRBJ2-2; D not resolved. The germline V and J ends were trimmed by 5 bases and 11 bases, with 18 bases remaining between them. Germline V CDR1 and CDR2: DFQATT, SNEGSKA (reference sequence). The CDR3 covers 13 residues. This CDR3 is CSAFKTPLPELFF. CDR3 coding DNA: TGCAGTGCTTTTAAAACCCCCCTTCCAGAGCTGTTTTTT.

As regards this clonotype: This may come from a read error, since a much larger clone is one base off. The chain recombines TRBV11-2 with TRBJ2-2, with TRBD2 as a possible D gene (7 bases). Germline loops: CDR1 SGHAT, CDR2 FQNNGV. The CDR3 runs 16 residues. CDR3 in amino acids: CASSLAPGGRTGELVF. The CDR3 DNA follows: TGTGCCAGCAGCTTAGCCCCCGGGGGGCGCACCGGGGAGCTGGTTTTT.

The rearrangement links TRBV10-2 to TRBJ2-7, with D perhaps TRBD1 (6 bases). V lost 0 bases and J lost 2, with 17 bases in between. Germline assignment: CDR1 WSHSY and CDR2 SAAADI. The CDR3 is 17 amino acids. The DNA of the CDR3 is TGCGCCAGCAGTGAGTCGAAGGGACACCCCAGGGCCTACGAGCAGTACTTC. Translation gives CASSESKGHPRAYEQYF.

This clonotype was counted only a few times. The V call is TRBV29-1, the J call TRBJ2-1, with TRBD2 identical over 7 bases. Germline V lookup: CDR1 SQVTM, CDR2 ANQGSEA. This CDR3 spans 14 amino acids. V shed 3 bases, J shed 4 bases, and the junction held 6 bases outside the gene matches. Written as DNA, the CDR3 is TGCAGCGTTGATACCCGGGGGGTGTACAATGAGCAGTTCTTC. This translates into CSVDTRGVYNEQFF.

The chain employs TRBV5-4 and TRBJ1-4; TRBD1 aligns across 7 bases. Trimming at V came to 4 bases and at J to 3 bases, leaving 9 bases not matched to a gene. The CDR3 has 16 amino acids. Germline-derived CDR1 and CDR2 are SGHNT and YYREEE (reference sequence). The CDR3 here is CASSATRGGANEKLFF. The CDR3 region has the DNA TGTGCCAGCAGCGCAACCAGGGGGGGGGCTAATGAAAAACTGTTTTTT.

The J gene is TRBJ1-1, the V gene TRBV2, with TRBD1 matching 7 bases. The CDR3 extends over 13 amino acids. V gave up 7 bases and J gave up 1 base; unmatched junction bases: 3. The germline CDR1 and CDR2 sequences are SNHLY and FYNNEI. In DNA, the CDR3 is TGTGCCAGCAAGGGACAGCCGAACACTGAAGCTTTCTTT. This gives the protein CASKGQPNTEAFF. Drawing the rest from reference TRBV2 and TRBJ1-1, the complete variable domain is EPEVTQTPSHQVTQMGQEVILRCVPISNHLYFYWYRQILGQKVEFLVSFYNNEISEKSEIFDDQFSVERPDGSNFTLKIRSTKLEDSAMYFCASKGQPNTEAFFGQGTRLTVV.

A few counts support this clonotype. The chain recombines TRBV12-3 or TRBV12-4 with TRBJ1-2, with D possibly matching TRBD1 (5 bases). The CDR3 is made up of 13 amino acids. V lost 6 bases and J lost 4, with 12 bases in between. CDR3 protein: CASSLDSGYGYTF. The CDR3 coding sequence is TGTGCCAGCAGCCTCGACAGTGGCTATGGCTACACCTTC.

The V and J genes are TRBV19 and TRBJ1-2, with no clear D. Germline V gene lookup returns CDR1 LNHDA and CDR2 SQIVND (reference sequence). The V and J ends lost 6 bases and 1 base respectively, with 9 bases between them. The CDR3 runs 13 residues. The CDR3 reads CASSRALNYGYTF. Here the CDR3 DNA reads TGTGCCAGTAGCCGGGCCCTTAACTATGGCTACACCTTC.

The rearrangement joins TRBV20-1 to TRBJ2-5, with TRBD2 as a possible D gene (5 bases). This CDR3 contains 16 residues. Germline assignment: CDR1 DFQATT and CDR2 SNEGSKA (reference sequence). V gave up 4 bases and J gave up 4 bases, with 22 bases separating them. The CDR3 region is CSAKQGGSKSGETQYF. Here the CDR3 DNA reads TGCAGTGCTAAGCAAGGTGGGAGTAAATCCGGAGAGACCCAGTACTTC.

In this sample, this clonotype turned up a few times. This chain uses TRBV12-5 with TRBJ1-2; 10 bases agree with TRBD1. The CDR3 loop spans 15 amino acids. Germline V gene lookup returns CDR1 LGHNT and CDR2 FRNRAP. V trimming: 5 bases; J trimming: 6 bases; junction bases outside the gene matches: 9. The CDR3 loop is CASGPSGTGAHGYTF. CDR3 nucleotides: TGTGCTAGTGGTCCGTCCGGGACAGGGGCGCATGGCTACACCTTC.

This clonotype was seen ten or more times. The rearrangement joins TRBV10-3 to TRBJ2-1, with 12 bases aligning to TRBD2. This CDR3 contains 15 residues. Trimming removed 2 bases from V and 5 bases from J; junction bases left unmatched: 1. Germline CDR1 ENHRY, CDR2 SYGVKD. The CDR3 sequence: CAISETSGGHNEQFF. DNA for the CDR3: TGTGCCATCAGTGAGACTAGCGGGGGGCACAATGAGCAGTTCTTC.

This clonotype was seen a few times. V is TRBV5-1 and J is TRBJ1-1, with TRBD1 matching over 8 bases. CDR3 length: 13 amino acids. The V gene end was trimmed by 4 bases and the J gene end by 6 bases; junction bases not matched to a gene: 5. Germline V gene sequence: CDR1 SGHRS, CDR2 YFSETQ. CDR3 nucleotide sequence: TGCGCCAGCAGCGCAGGGGGCGTCGCTGAAGCTTTCTTT. Translation: CASSAGGVAEAFF.

This clonotype was seen repeatedly, ten times or more. This chain links TRBV3-1 with TRBJ1-3; D is uncertain. The CDR3 length is 14 residues. V lost 5 bases and J lost 3, with 11 bases in between. CDR1 LGHDT and CDR2 YNNKEL come from the germline V gene (reference sequence). The CDR3 protein is CASSDTGGGNTIYF. CDR3 in DNA: TGTGCCAGCAGCGACACTGGAGGTGGAAACACCATATATTTT.

This clonotype was counted many times. This rearrangement joins TRBV7-2 to TRBJ1-5; D ambiguous. Trimming stripped 2 bases from V and 5 bases from J, with 10 bases between. The germline V gene encodes CDR1 SGHTA and CDR2 FQGNSA. This CDR3 has 14 residues. The CDR3 spells CASSLIGWDQPQHF. The CDR3 nucleotides are TGTGCCAGCAGCTTAATTGGTTGGGATCAGCCCCAGCATTTT.

This clonotype was counted at least ten times. The rearrangement joins TRBV7-3 to TRBJ2-3; no definite D call. The CDR3 has 15 residues. Germline CDR1 SGHTA, CDR2 FQGTGA. V shed 5 bases and J shed 0 bases, with 12 bases lying between them. CDR3 sequence (DNA): TGTGCCAGCAGCCCCAGGCCCCTTAGCACAGATACGCAGTATTTT. Translation: CASSPRPLSTDTQYF.

This clonotype was seen ten or more times. This chain joins TRBV12-3 or TRBV12-4 and TRBJ1-2; 8 bases are shared with TRBD1. There are 17 residues in the CDR3. Trimming cost V 1 base and J 4 bases; bases outside gene matches: 11. The CDR3 DNA reads as TGTGCCAGCAGTTTAGGACAGGGGTACGCCGACCGCTATGGCTACACCTTC. It encodes CASSLGQGYADRYGYTF.

At least ten counts were recorded for this clonotype. The rearrangement uses TRBV12-3 or TRBV12-4 and TRBJ2-3; D could derive from TRBD1 or TRBD2 (5 bases each). V lost 4 bases and J lost 0, with 17 bases in between. The CDR3 is made up of 17 amino acids. The CDR3 coding sequence is TGTGCCAGCAGTTCTCCGCAAGGGACGGTGAGCACAGATACGCAGTATTTT. Translating gives CASSSPQGTVSTDTQYF.

At least ten counts were recorded for this clonotype. J is TRBJ1-5 and V is TRBV20-1; no clear D gene. V was trimmed by 5 bases and J by 4 bases, leaving 15 bases between them. The CDR3 is 14 residues long. CDR1 and CDR2 from the germline V gene are DFQATT and SNEGSKA (reference sequence). CDR3 protein: CSAGEVQINQPQHF. CDR3 nucleotides: TGCAGTGCTGGTGAGGTACAGATAAATCAGCCCCAGCATTTT.

This chain links TRBV28 with TRBJ2-7; 9 bases agree with TRBD1. CDR1 is MDHEN, CDR2 SYDVKM, per germline. V was clipped by 5 bases and J by 0 bases; unmatched bases: 8. This CDR3 has 16 amino acids. The CDR3 is CASSPIGTGISYEQYF. The DNA of the CDR3 is TGTGCCAGCAGTCCCATCGGGACAGGGATCTCCTACGAGCAGTACTTC.

This clonotype was recorded many times. The chain combines TRBV19 with TRBJ2-3; 9 bases line up with TRBD1. Germline V gene lookup returns CDR1 LNHDA and CDR2 SQIVND (reference sequence). V was clipped by 6 bases and J by 3 bases; unmatched bases: 4. CDR3 length: 14 amino acids. Written as DNA, the CDR3 is TGTGCCAGTAGCAGGACAGGGGCGACAGATACGCAGTATTTT. Amino acids: CASSRTGATDTQYF.